These 3 T cell receptor beta chains originate from one sample sequenced in a study of T cells after yellow fever vaccination. One entry per CDR3 protein, called by TCRdb with MiXCR from the 5' RACE reads. The data contain about 210,000 distinct CDR3 sequences, over 6.5% of them singletons. Sequenced here: CD4+ T cells sorted from PBMCs, sampled on the day of the yellow fever booster vaccination. These receptors came from a man aged 25 to 40 who received the YFV17D yellow fever vaccine.

This chain joins TRBV12-3 or TRBV12-4 and TRBJ2-3; 10 bases match TRBD2. This CDR3 region has 14 residues. The junction had 3 bases not matched to a gene; V was cut back by 4 bases and J by 5 bases. CDR3 region: CASSSGTSVDTQYF. The CDR3 DNA reads TGTGCCAGCAGTTCCGGGACTAGCGTAGATACGCAGTATTTT.

V is TRBV12-3 or TRBV12-4 and J is TRBJ2-1; unclear D gene. The CDR3 is 12 amino acids. V was shortened by 7 bases and J by 9 bases, with 13 bases between the two germline ends. The CDR3 is CASNQPLGEQFF. The DNA of the CDR3 is TGTGCCAGCAACCAACCACTTGGTGAGCAGTTCTTC.

This clonotype was picked up many times. V gene TRBV5-1 combines with J gene TRBJ1-2, with D unresolved. The CDR3 extends over 13 amino acids. Germline V gives CDR1 SGHRS, CDR2 YFSETQ. V shed 4 bases and J shed 4 bases, with 11 bases lying between them. This CDR3 reads CASSQSRPYGYTF. The CDR3 DNA reads as TGCGCCAGCAGCCAGAGCCGTCCCTATGGCTACACCTTC.